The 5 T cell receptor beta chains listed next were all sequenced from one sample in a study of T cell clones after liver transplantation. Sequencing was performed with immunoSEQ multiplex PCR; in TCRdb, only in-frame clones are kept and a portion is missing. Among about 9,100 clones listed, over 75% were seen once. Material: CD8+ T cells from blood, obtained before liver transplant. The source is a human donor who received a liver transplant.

The CDR3 DNA follows: TGTGCCAGCAGTGAATCATACGACACGTTTGTAGAGGAAACTAATGAAAAACTGTTTTTT. Translating it yields CASSESYDTFVEETNEKLFF. The rearrangement uses TRBV2 and TRBJ1-4; unclear D gene. Germline CDR1 is SNHLY and CDR2 is FYNNEI. The CDR3 is 20 residues long. Trimming cost V 2 bases and J 1 base, with 23 bases left between them.

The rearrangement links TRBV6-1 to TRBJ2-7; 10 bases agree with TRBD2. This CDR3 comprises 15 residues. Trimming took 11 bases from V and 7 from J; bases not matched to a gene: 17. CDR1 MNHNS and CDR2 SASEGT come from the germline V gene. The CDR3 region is CAGHSPGLASAEQYF. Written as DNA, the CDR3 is TGTGCCGGGCACTCTCCGGGACTAGCGTCTGCGGAGCAGTACTTC.

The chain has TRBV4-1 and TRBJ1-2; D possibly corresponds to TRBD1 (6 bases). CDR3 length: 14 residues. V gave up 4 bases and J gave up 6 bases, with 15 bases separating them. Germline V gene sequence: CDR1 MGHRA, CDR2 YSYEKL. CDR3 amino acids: CASSPLGGYDGYTF. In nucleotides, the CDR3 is TGCGCCAGCAGCCCGCTAGGGGGATACGATGGCTACACCTTC.

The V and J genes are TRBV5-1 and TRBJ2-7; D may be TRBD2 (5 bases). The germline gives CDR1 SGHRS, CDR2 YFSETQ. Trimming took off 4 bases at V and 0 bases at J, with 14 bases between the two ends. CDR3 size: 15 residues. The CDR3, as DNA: TGCGCCAGCAGCCTGGAGGCGCTGAGCTCCTACGAGCAGTACTTC. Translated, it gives CASSLEALSSYEQYF.

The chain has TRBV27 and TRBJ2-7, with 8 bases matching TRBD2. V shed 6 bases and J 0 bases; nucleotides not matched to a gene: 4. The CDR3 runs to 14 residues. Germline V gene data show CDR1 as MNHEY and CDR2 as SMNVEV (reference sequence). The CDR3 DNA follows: TGTGCCAGCAGCCCAGGACTAGCCTCCTACGAGCAGTACTTC. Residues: CASSPGLASYEQYF.